This T cell receptor beta chain was obtained from a study of T cell responses to AZD1222 COVID-19 vaccine. Study in general: Second-dose recipients at about 4 or about 12 weeks were treated as one pooled group. Regarding the study as a whole: Spike-wide vaccine-associated CD4 TCRs dominated at 160-218 and 743-854.

The germline gives CDR1 LNHDA, CDR2 SQIVND (reference sequence). V dropped 4 bases and J dropped 4; count of bases not matched to a gene: 8. CDR3 length equals 15 residues. Sequencing was performed with immunoSEQ multiplex PCR; in TCRdb, only in-frame clones are kept and a portion is missing. Of tens of thousands of clones in the sample, 70% to 90% were seen once. Concerning this clone itself: Antigen: not known.

The receptor comes from an adult in good health. Material: peripheral blood, obtained on day 0 of AZD1222 vaccination. V gene TRBV19 combines with J gene TRBJ2-3; TRBD1 agrees at 7 bases. CDR3 residues: CASSNAGGSADTQYF. DNA for the CDR3: TGTGCCAGTAGTAACGCAGGGGGAAGCGCAGATACGCAGTATTTT.